This T cell receptor beta chain was recorded in a study of blood T cells in healthy people across ages. Study-wide findings and caveats: There were more naive CD4+ cells and higher diversity in long-lived donors than in aged donors.

The CDR3 runs to 14 residues. Germline V gene sequence: CDR1 DFQATT, CDR2 SNEGSKA (reference sequence). With 6 bases removed from V and 5 bases from J, the gap between germline ends came to 19 bases. This clonotype was counted between two and nine times. Its antigen is still unknown. Researchers isolated at least 7 million PBMCs per sample. PCR was performed a second time for about 7 to 11 cycles using a sample-barcoded 5' primer and a J-beta primer mix. One entry per CDR3 protein results from TCRdb running MiXCR on the 5' RACE reads. The sample lists 1.5 million to 2 million distinct CDR3 sequences, approximately 30% occurring once.

This chain connects TRBV20-1 to TRBJ1-2; the D gene is possibly TRBD1 (6 bases). The TCR originated in a woman between 25 and 40 years old in good health. Sequenced: blood. CDR3 amino acids: CSAPVGGAYYGYTF. The CDR3 DNA reads as TGCAGTGCCCCGGTGGGGGGGGCATATTATGGCTACACCTTC.